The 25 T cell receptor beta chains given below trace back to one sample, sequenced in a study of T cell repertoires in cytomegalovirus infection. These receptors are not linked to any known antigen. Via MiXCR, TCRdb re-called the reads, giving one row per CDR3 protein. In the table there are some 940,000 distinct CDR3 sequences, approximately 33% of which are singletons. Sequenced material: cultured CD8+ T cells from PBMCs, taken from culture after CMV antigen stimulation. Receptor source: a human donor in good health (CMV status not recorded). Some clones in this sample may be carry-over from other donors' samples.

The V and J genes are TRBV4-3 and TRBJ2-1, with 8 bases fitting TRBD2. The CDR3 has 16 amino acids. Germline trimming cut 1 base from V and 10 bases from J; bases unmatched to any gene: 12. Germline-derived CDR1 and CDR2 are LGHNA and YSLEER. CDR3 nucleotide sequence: TGCGCCAGCAGCCAAGTCTCCCGGGGGGGCCCTAGGGAGCAGTTCTTC. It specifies CASSQVSRGGPREQFF.

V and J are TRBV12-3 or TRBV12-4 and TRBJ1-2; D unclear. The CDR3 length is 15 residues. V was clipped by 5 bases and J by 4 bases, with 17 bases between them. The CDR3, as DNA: TGTGCCAGCAGTCCCCTCGCCGGGATCTCCTATGGCTACACCTTC. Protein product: CASSPLAGISYGYTF.

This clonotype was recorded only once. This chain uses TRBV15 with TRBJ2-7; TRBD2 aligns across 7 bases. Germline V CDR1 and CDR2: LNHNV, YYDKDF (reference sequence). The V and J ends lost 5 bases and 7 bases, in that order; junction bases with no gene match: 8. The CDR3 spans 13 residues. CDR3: CATSLGDYLEQYF. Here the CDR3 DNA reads TGTGCCACCAGCCTAGGGGACTACCTGGAGCAGTACTTC.

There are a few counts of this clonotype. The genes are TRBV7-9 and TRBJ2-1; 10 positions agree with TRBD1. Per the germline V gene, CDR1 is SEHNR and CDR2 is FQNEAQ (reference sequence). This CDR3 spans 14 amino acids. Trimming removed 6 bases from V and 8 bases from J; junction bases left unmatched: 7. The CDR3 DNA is TGTGCCAGCAGTGCAGGGACAGGGGACGATGAGCAGTTCTTC. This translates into CASSAGTGDDEQFF.

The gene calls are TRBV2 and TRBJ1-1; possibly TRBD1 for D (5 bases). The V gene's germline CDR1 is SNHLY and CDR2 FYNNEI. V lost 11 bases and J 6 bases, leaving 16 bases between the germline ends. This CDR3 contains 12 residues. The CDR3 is CAPRTQAAEAFF. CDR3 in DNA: TGTGCCCCCCGGACACAAGCGGCTGAAGCTTTCTTT.

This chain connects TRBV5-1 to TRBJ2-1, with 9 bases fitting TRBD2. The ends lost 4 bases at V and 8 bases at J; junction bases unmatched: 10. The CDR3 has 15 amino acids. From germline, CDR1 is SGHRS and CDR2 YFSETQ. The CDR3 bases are TGCGCCAGCAGCCCTCGGTTAGCGGGGGTTTATGAGCAGTTCTTC. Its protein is CASSPRLAGVYEQFF.

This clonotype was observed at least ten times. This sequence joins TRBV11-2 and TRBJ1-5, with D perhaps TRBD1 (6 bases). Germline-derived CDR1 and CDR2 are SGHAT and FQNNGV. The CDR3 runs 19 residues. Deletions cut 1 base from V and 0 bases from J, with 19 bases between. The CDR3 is CASSLAAGRGVYSNQPQHF. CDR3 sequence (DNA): TGTGCCAGCAGCTTAGCGGCAGGGAGGGGGGTGTATAGCAATCAGCCCCAGCATTTT.

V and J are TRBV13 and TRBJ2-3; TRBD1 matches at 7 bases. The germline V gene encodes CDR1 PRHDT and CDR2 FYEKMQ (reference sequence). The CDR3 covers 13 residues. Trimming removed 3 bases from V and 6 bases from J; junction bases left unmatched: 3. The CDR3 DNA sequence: TGTGCCAGCAGCTTGAGGGGGCAGGATACGCAGTATTTT. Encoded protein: CASSLRGQDTQYF.

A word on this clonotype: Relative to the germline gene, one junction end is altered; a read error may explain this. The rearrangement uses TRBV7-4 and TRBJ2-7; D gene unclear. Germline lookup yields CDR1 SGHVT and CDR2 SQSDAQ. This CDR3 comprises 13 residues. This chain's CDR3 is CVSSLDSQNEQYF. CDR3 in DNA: TGTGTCAGCAGCTTAGACTCGCAGAACGAGCAGTACTTC.

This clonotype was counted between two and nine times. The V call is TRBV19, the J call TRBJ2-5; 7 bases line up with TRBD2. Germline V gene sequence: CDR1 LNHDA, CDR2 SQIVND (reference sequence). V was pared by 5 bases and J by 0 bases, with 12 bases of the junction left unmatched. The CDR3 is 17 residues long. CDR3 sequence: CASSSSQAGVNQETQYF. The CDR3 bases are TGTGCCAGTAGTTCCTCGCAGGCGGGGGTTAACCAAGAGACCCAGTACTTC.

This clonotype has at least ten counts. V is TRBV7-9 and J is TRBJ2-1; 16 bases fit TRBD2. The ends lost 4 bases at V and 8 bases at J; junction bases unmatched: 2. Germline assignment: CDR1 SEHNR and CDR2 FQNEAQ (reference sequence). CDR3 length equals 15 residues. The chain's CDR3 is CASSSGLAGGYEQFF. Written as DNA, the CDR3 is TGTGCCAGCAGCTCGGGACTAGCGGGGGGGTATGAGCAGTTCTTC.

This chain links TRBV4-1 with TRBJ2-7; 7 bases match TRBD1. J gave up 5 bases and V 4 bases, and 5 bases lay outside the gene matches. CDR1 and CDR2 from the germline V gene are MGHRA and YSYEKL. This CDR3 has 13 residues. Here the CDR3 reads CASSPTGPDEQYF. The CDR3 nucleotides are TGCGCCAGCAGCCCGACAGGGCCAGACGAGCAGTACTTC.

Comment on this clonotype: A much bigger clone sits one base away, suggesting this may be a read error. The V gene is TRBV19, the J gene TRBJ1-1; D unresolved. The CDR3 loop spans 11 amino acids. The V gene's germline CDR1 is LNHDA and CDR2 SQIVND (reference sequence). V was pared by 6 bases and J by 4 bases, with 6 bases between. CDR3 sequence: CASRKGTEAFF. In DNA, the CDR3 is TGTGCCAGTAGGAAGGGCACTGAAGCTTTCTTT.

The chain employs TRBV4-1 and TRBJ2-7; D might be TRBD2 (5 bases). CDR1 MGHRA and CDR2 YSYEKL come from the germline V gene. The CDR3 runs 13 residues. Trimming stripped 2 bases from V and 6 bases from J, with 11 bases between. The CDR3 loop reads CASSQPGLFEQYF. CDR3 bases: TGCGCCAGCAGCCAACCCGGACTCTTCGAGCAGTACTTC.

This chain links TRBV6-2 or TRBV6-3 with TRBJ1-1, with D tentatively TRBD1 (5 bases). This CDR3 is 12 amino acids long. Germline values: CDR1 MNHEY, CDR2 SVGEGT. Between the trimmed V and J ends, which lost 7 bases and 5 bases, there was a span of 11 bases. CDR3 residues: CASNSGITEAFF. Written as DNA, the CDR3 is TGTGCCAGCAACTCAGGGATTACTGAAGCTTTCTTT.

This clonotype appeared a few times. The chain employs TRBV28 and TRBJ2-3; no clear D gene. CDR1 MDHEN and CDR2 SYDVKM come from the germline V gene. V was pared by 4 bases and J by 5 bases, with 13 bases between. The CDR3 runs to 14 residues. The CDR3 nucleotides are TGTGCCAGCAGTTCCCCCGCGCGGAAAGATACGCAGTATTTT. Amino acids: CASSSPARKDTQYF.

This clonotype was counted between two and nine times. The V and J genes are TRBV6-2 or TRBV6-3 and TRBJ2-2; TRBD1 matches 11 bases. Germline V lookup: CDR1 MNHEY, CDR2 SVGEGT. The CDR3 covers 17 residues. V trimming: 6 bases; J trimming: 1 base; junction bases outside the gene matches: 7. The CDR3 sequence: CASSTGQGVLNTGELFF. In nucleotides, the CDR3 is TGTGCCAGCAGCACGGGACAGGGGGTCTTGAACACCGGGGAGCTGTTTTTT.

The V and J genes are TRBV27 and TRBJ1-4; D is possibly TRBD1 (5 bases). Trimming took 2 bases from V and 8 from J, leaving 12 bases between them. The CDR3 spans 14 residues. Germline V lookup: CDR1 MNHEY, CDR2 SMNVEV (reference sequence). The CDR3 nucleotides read TGTGCCAGCAGTTTAAGGGGACTGCCGGAAAAACTGTTTTTT. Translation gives CASSLRGLPEKLFF.

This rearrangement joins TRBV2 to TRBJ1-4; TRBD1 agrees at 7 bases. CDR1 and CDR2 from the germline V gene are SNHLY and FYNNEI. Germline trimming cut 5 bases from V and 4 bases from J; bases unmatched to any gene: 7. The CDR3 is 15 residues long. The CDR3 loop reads CASSNRGGYNEKLFF. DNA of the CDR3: TGTGCCAGCAGTAACAGGGGTGGATATAATGAAAAACTGTTTTTT.

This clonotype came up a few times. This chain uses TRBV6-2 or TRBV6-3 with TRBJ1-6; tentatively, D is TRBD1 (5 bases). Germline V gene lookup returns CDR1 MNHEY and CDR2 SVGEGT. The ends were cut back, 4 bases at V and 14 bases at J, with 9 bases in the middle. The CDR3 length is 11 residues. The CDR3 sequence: CASSFDRTLHF. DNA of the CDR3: TGTGCCAGCAGTTTCGACAGAACCCTCCACTTT.

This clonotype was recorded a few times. This chain's CDR3 is CASSYLAGVNEQFF. CDR3 nucleotides: TGTGCCAGCAGTTACCTAGCGGGGGTGAATGAGCAGTTCTTC. The chain has TRBV6-8 and TRBJ2-1; TRBD2 matches at 10 bases. Per the germline V gene, CDR1 is MNHGY and CDR2 is SAAAGT. The CDR3 is 14 residues long. Trimming cost V 2 bases and J 7 bases; bases outside gene matches: 2.

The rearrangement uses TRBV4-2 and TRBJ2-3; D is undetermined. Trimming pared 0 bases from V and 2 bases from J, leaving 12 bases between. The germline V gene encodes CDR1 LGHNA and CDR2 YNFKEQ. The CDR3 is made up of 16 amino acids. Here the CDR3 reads CASSQETVPTTDTQYF. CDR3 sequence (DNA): TGTGCCAGCAGCCAAGAAACGGTTCCTACCACAGATACGCAGTATTTT.

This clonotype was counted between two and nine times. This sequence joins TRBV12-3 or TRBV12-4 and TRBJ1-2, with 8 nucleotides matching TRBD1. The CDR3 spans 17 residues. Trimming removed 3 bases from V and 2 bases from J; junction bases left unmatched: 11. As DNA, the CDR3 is TGTGCCAGCAGTTTGGGATCGACAGGGGTGCCAAACTATGGCTACACCTTC. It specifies CASSLGSTGVPNYGYTF.

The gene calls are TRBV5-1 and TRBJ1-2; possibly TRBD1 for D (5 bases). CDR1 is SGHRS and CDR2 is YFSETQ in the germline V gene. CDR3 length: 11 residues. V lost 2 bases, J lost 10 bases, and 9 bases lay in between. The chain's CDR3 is CASSFGTDYTF. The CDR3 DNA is TGCGCCAGCAGCTTCGGGACTGACTACACCTTC.

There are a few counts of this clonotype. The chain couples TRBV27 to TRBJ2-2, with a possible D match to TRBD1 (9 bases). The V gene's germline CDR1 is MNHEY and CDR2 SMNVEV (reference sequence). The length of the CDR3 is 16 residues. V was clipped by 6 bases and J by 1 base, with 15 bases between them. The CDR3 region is CASSRGGQGNTGELFF. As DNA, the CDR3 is TGTGCCAGCAGCCGGGGGGGACAGGGGAACACCGGGGAGCTGTTTTTT.